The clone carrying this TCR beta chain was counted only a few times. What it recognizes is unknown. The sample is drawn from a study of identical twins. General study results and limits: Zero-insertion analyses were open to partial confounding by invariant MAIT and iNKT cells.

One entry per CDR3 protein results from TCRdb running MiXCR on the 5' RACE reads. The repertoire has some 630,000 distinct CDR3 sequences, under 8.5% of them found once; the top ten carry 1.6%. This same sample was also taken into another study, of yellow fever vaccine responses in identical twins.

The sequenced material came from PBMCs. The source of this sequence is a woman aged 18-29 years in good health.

The CDR3 spells CASSLTQGADGYTF. CDR3 DNA sequence: TGCGCCAGCAGCTTAACACAGGGGGCTGATGGCTACACCTTC. This chain joins TRBV5-1 and TRBJ1-2, with 9 bases identical to TRBD1. The germline V gene encodes CDR1 SGHRS and CDR2 YFSETQ. The CDR3 extends over 14 amino acids. J lost 6 bases, V lost 2 bases, and 5 bases had no gene match. The full variable domain, in which reference TRBV5-1 and TRBJ1-2 provide the parts outside the CDR3, is KAGVTQTPRYLIKTRGQQVTLSCSPISGHRSVSWYQQTPGQGLQFLFEYFSETQRNKGNFPGRFSGRQFSNSRSEMNVSTLELGDSALYLCASSLTQGADGYTFGSGTRLTVV.